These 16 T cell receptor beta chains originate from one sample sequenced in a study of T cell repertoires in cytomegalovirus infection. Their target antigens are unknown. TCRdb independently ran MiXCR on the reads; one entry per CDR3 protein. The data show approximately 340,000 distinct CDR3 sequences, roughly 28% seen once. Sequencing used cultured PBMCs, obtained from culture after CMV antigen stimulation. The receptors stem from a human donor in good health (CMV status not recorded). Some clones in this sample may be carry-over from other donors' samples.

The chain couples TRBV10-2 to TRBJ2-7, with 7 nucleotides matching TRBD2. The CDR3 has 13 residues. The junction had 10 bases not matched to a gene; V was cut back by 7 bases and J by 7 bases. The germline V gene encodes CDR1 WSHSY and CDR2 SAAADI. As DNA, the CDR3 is TGCGCCAGCACCGGCGGGGGAATAGAGGAGCAGTACTTC. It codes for CASTGGGIEEQYF.

The CDR3 DNA follows: TGTGCCAGCAGTGCCGGGACAGGAAGATACGAGCAGTACTTC. This encodes CASSAGTGRYEQYF. The chain carries TRBV2 and TRBJ2-7; 8 bases map to TRBD1. Germline V gene sequence: CDR1 SNHLY, CDR2 FYNNEI. With V trimmed by 4 bases and J by 4 bases, 6 bases remained unmatched. The CDR3 is 14 residues long.

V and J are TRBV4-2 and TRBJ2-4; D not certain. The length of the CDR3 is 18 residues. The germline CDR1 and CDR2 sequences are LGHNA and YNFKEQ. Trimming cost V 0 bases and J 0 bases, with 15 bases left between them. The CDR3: CASSQDLDQGLAKNIQYF. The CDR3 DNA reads TGTGCCAGCAGCCAAGATCTGGATCAAGGGTTAGCCAAAAACATTCAGTACTTC.

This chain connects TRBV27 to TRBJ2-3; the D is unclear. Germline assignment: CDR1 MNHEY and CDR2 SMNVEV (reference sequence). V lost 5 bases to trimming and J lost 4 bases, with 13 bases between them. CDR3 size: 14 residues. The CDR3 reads CASSPYRVADTQYF. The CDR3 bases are TGTGCCAGCAGTCCCTACCGGGTGGCAGATACGCAGTATTTT.

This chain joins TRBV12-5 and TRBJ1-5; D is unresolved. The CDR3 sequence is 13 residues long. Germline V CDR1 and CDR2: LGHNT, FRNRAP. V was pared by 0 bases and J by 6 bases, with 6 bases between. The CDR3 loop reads CASGLVRGQPQHF. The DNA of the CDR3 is TGTGCTAGTGGTTTGGTACGAGGTCAGCCCCAGCATTTT.

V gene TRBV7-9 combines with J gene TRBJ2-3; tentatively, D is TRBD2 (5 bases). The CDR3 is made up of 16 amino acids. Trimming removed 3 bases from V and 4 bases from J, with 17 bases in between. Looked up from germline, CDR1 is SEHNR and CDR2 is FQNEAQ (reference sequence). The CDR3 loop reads CASSLPLGGSADTQYF. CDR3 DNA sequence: TGTGCCAGCAGCTTGCCTCTAGGAGGTTCAGCAGATACGCAGTATTTT. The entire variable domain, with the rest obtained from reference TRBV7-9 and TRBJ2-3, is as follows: DTGVSQNPRHKITKRGQNVTFRCDPISEHNRLYWYRQTLGQGPEFLTYFQNEAQLEKSRLLSDRFSAERPKGSFSTLEIQRTEQGDSAMYLCASSLPLGGSADTQYFGPGTRLTVL.

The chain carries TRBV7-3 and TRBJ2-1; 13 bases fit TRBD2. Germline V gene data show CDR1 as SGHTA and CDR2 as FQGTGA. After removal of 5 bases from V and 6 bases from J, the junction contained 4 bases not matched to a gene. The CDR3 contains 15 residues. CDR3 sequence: CASSPRTSGSNEQFF. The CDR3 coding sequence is TGTGCCAGCAGCCCCCGGACTAGCGGGAGCAATGAGCAGTTCTTC. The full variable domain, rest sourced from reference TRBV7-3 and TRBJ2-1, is GAGVSQTPSNKVTEKGKYVELRCDPISGHTALYWYRQSLGQGPEFLIYFQGTGAADDSGLPNDRFFAVRPEGSVSTLKIQRTERGDSAVYLCASSPRTSGSNEQFFGPGTRLTVL.

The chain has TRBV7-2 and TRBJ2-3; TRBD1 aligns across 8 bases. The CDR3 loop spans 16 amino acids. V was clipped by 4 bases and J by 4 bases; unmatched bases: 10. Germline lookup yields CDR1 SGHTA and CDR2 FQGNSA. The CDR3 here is CASSSAGTGTSDTQYF. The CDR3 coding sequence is TGTGCCAGCAGCTCTGCCGGGACAGGCACATCAGATACGCAGTATTTT.

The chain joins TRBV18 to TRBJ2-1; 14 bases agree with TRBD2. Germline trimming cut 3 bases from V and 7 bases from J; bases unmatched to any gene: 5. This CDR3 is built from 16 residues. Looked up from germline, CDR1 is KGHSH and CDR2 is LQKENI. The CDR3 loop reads CASSPTSGGASNEQFF. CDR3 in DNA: TGTGCCAGCTCACCGACTAGCGGGGGGGCGTCAAATGAGCAGTTCTTC.

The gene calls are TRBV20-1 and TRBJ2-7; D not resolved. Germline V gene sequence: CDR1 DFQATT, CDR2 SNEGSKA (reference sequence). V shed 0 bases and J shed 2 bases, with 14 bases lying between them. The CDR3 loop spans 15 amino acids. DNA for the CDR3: TGCAGTGCTAGAGATCCTAACCCTATGGCCTACGAGCAGTACTTC. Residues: CSARDPNPMAYEQYF.

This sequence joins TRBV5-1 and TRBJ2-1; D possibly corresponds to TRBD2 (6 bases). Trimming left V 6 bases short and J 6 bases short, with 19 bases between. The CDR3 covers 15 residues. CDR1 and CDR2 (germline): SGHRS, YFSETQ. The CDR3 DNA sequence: TGCGCCAGCACCCCCGCAGGAGGGGTATTCAATGAGCAGTTCTTC. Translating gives CASTPAGGVFNEQFF.

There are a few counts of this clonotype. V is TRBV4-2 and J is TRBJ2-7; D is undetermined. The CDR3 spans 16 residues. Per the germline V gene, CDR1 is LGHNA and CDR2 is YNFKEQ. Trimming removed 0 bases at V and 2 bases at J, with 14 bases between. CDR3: CASSQEGPPETYEQYF. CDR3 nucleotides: TGTGCCAGCAGCCAAGAGGGTCCCCCGGAGACCTACGAGCAGTACTTC.

The DNA for the CDR3 is TGTGCCAGCAGTCTTCAGGGCGTCCCCGATACAGCAGATACGCAGTATTTT. Translated: CASSLQGVPDTADTQYF. The rearrangement uses TRBV28 and TRBJ2-3, with D perhaps TRBD1 (5 bases). Looked up from germline, CDR1 is MDHEN and CDR2 is SYDVKM. V was trimmed by 5 bases and J by 4 bases, leaving 22 bases between them. CDR3 length equals 17 residues.

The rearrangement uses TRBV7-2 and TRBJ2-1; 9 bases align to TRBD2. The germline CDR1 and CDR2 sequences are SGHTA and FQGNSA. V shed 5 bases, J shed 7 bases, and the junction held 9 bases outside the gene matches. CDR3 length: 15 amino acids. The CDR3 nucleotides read TGTGCCAGCAGCCAAAGGACTAGCGACTGGAATGAGCAGTTCTTC. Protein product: CASSQRTSDWNEQFF.

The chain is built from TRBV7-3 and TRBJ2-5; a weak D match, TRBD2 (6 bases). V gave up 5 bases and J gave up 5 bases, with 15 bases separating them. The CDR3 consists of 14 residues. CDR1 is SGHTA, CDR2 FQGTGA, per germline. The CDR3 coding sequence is TGTGCCAGCAGCGCAGGAGGGGCCGGGGAGACCCAGTACTTC. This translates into CASSAGGAGETQYF.

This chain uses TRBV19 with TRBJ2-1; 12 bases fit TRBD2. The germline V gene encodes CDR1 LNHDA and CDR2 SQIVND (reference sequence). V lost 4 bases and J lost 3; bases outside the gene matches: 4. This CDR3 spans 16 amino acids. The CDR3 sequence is CASSTLAGGDYNEQFF. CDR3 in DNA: TGTGCCAGTAGTACCCTAGCGGGGGGGGACTACAATGAGCAGTTCTTC.